This T cell receptor (beta chain) comes out of a study of blood T cell repertoires in COVID-19. Study details: The study drew acute and convalescent COVID-19 samples from the United States, Italy and Spain. From T cells, B-cell-depleted T cells, or PBMCs came the material, which was cDNA or gDNA.

The CDR3 is 16 residues long. Trimming removed 2 bases from V and 2 bases from J, with 13 bases in between. Per germline, CDR1 MNHNS and CDR2 SASEGT. As handled by the study authors: Nucleated cell number was recorded as an estimate derived from reference gene primer amplification. Profiled with immunoSEQ multiplex PCR; TCRdb holds only in-frame clones, not every one. The D gene and trimming were derived from the DNA, and the V and J assignments and clone size from that table. Of 240,000 or so clones detected, around 86% appear once; the ten largest clones hold about 12%. The sequencing input was peripheral blood. The clonotype was recovered from a man older than 75 with acute or convalescent COVID-19. The chain joins TRBV6-1 to TRBJ1-3; D call uncertain. Here the CDR3 reads CASSEFRVSTGNTIYF. The DNA for the CDR3 is TGTGCCAGCAGTGAATTCCGGGTATCGACTGGAAACACCATATATTTT.